The 32 T cell receptor beta chains given below trace back to one sample, sequenced in a study of OX40 agonist ivuxolimab in advanced cancers. Measured with immunoSEQ multiplex PCR; TCRdb has only the in-frame clones, and not every one. Among tens of thousands of clones listed, about 88% were seen once. The specimen comprised CD4+ or CD8+ T cells sorted from blood, sampled in a trial of the OX40 agonist ivuxolimab. The receptor set was obtained from an adult with an advanced solid tumor such as melanoma, head and neck, liver or kidney cancer.

The rearrangement joins TRBV27 to TRBJ2-1; TRBD1 matches 8 bases. V lost 2 bases to trimming and J lost 9 bases; unmatched junction nucleotides: 9. Looked up from germline, CDR1 is MNHEY and CDR2 is SMNVEV (reference sequence). The CDR3 is made up of 15 amino acids. CDR3 coding DNA: TGTGCCAGCAGTTTAGAAGGACAGGGATTCGGTGAGCAGTTCTTC. As protein: CASSLEGQGFGEQFF.

The rearrangement links TRBV4-1 to TRBJ2-1; 8 bases align to TRBD2. V was clipped by 2 bases and J by 2 bases; unmatched bases: 8. The CDR3 length is 17 residues. CDR1 and CDR2 (germline): MGHRA, YSYEKL. This chain's CDR3 is CASSQPTRGGAYNEQFF. The DNA of the CDR3 is TGCGCCAGCAGCCAACCAACCCGGGGGGGAGCCTACAATGAGCAGTTCTTC.

The chain combines TRBV7-3 with TRBJ2-7, with 7 positions matching TRBD2. The CDR3 length is 13 residues. V lost 5 bases to trimming and J lost 3 bases; unmatched junction nucleotides: 4. Per germline, CDR1 SGHTA and CDR2 FQGTGA. CDR3 sequence: CASSRGVNYEQYF. The CDR3 DNA is TGTGCCAGCAGCCGGGGGGTCAACTACGAGCAGTACTTC.

The gene calls are TRBV9 and TRBJ2-1; TRBD2 might be the D (6 bases). Germline V lookup: CDR1 SGDLS, CDR2 YYNGEE. CDR3 length equals 12 residues. V was shortened by 2 bases and J by 8 bases, with 8 bases between the two germline ends. The CDR3 DNA follows: TGTGCCAGCAGCGTGGGGGGAGATGAGCAGTTCTTC. Protein: CASSVGGDEQFF.

V is TRBV19 and J is TRBJ2-6; 11 bases align to TRBD2. Germline CDR1 is LNHDA and CDR2 is SQIVND (reference sequence). The CDR3 covers 18 residues. The V gene end was trimmed by 3 bases and the J gene end by 2 bases; junction bases not matched to a gene: 6. CDR3 in DNA: TGTGCCAGTAGTATCTTAGCGGGAGGGCCAGCTGGGGCCAACGTCCTGACTTTC. Translating gives CASSILAGGPAGANVLTF.

The chain links TRBV5-8 to TRBJ2-1; 11 nucleotides match TRBD1. Germline CDR1 and CDR2: SGHTS and YDEGEE. The CDR3 covers 15 residues. V was clipped by 3 bases and J by 6 bases; unmatched bases: 5. The CDR3 DNA sequence: TGTGCCAGCAGCTCCTCCGGGACAGGGGGCAATGAGCAGTTCTTC. Translation gives CASSSSGTGGNEQFF.

The gene calls are TRBV9 and TRBJ1-4, with 9 bases identical to TRBD1. Germline CDR1 is SGDLS and CDR2 is YYNGEE. The length of the CDR3 is 15 residues. The V gene end was trimmed by 4 bases and the J gene end by 7 bases; junction bases not matched to a gene: 8. The CDR3: CASSNRTGEAEKLFF. Written as DNA, the CDR3 is TGTGCCAGCAGCAACCGGACAGGGGAGGCTGAAAAACTGTTTTTT. Combining the CDR3 with reference TRBV9 and TRBJ1-4 gives the whole variable domain DSGVTQTPKHLITATGQRVTLRCSPRSGDLSVYWYQQSLDQGLQFLIQYYNGEERAKGNILERFSAQQFPDLHSELNLSSLELGDSALYFCASSNRTGEAEKLFFGSGTQLSVL.

Details on this clone: A read error may produce the germline difference seen at one junction end. The V gene is TRBV7-3, the J gene TRBJ2-3; no clear D gene. CDR1 is SGHTA and CDR2 is FQGTGA in the germline V gene. The CDR3 extends over 14 amino acids. CDR3 sequence: CTSSLGQSTDTQYF. The CDR3 nucleotides are TGTACCAGCAGCTTAGGTCAGTCCACAGATACGCAGTATTTT.

J is TRBJ1-2 and V is TRBV5-6, with 8 bases matching TRBD1. Per the germline V gene, CDR1 is SGHDT and CDR2 is YYEEEE. The CDR3 consists of 14 residues. V lost 4 bases to trimming and J lost 4 bases; unmatched junction nucleotides: 6. CDR3 nucleotide sequence: TGTGCCAGCAGCCCTGGACAGGGCGGCTATGGCTACACCTTC. This sequence encodes CASSPGQGGYGYTF.

The V and J genes are TRBV4-3 and TRBJ1-2; TRBD1 might be the D (6 bases). V was cut by 0 bases and J by 8 bases, with 16 bases left in between. Germline values: CDR1 LGHNA, CDR2 YSLEER. There are 15 residues in the CDR3. This CDR3 is CASSQDSWGREGYTF. The CDR3 bases are TGCGCCAGCAGCCAAGATAGTTGGGGGCGCGAGGGCTACACCTTC.

This clone was seen a single time. The rearrangement joins TRBV19 to TRBJ1-4, with no clear D. CDR1 is LNHDA, CDR2 SQIVND, per germline (reference sequence). V shed 5 bases and J shed 2 bases, with 9 bases lying between them. The CDR3 runs 14 residues. CDR3 sequence (DNA): TGTGCCAGTAGTTCGGGAATGACTAATGAAAAACTGTTTTTT. Amino acids: CASSSGMTNEKLFF.

The chain couples TRBV7-2 to TRBJ2-1; no reliable D call. The germline CDR1 and CDR2 sequences are SGHTA and FQGNSA. The CDR3 sequence is 13 residues long. The V gene lost 5 bases and the J gene lost 2 bases, with 7 bases spanning the gap. The CDR3 sequence is CASSPPAYNEQFF. CDR3 sequence (DNA): TGTGCCAGCAGCCCCCCGGCCTACAATGAGCAGTTCTTC.

This chain joins TRBV11-2 and TRBJ2-3; TRBD2 matches 14 bases. V lost 1 base to trimming and J lost 4 bases; unmatched junction nucleotides: 4. This CDR3 comprises 17 residues. CDR1 and CDR2 (germline): SGHAT, FQNNGV. Written as DNA, the CDR3 is TGTGCCAGCAGCTTAGGACTAGCGGGGGGGCGTCCAGATACGCAGTATTTT. It specifies CASSLGLAGGRPDTQYF. Based on the CDR3 plus reference TRBV11-2 and TRBJ2-3, the full variable domain is EAGVAQSPRYKIIEKRQSVAFWCNPISGHATLYWYQQILGQGPKLLIQFQNNGVVDDSQLPKDRFSAERLKGVDSTLKIQPAKLEDSAVYLCASSLGLAGGRPDTQYFGPGTRLTVL.

The J gene is TRBJ1-3, the V gene TRBV11-2, with unresolved D. Looked up from germline, CDR1 is SGHAT and CDR2 is FQNNGV. CDR3 length equals 14 residues. Trimming removed 6 bases from V and 0 bases from J, with 9 bases in between. The CDR3 protein is CASSPPPSGNTIYF. DNA of the CDR3: TGTGCCAGCAGTCCTCCCCCCTCTGGAAACACCATATATTTT.

J is TRBJ2-7 and V is TRBV6-1; TRBD1 aligns across 9 bases. This CDR3 region has 15 residues. Germline V lookup: CDR1 MNHNS, CDR2 SASEGT. V shed 4 bases, J shed 4 bases, and the junction held 8 bases outside the gene matches. CDR3 region: CASSAGTGNSYEQYF. The CDR3 bases are TGTGCCAGCAGTGCCGGGACAGGGAATTCTTACGAGCAGTACTTC.

V is TRBV28 and J is TRBJ1-3; no clear D. V lost 7 bases and J 1 base, leaving 2 bases between the germline ends. The germline gives CDR1 MDHEN, CDR2 SYDVKM. CDR3 size: 11 residues. CDR3 sequence (DNA): TGTGCCAGCATTTCTGGAAACACCATATATTTT. Translating gives CASISGNTIYF.

V and J are TRBV4-3 and TRBJ2-7; 9 nucleotides match TRBD2. This CDR3 comprises 15 residues. The germline V gene encodes CDR1 LGHNA and CDR2 YSLEER. The trim removed 1 base at V and 4 bases at J, leaving 5 bases unmatched. Here the CDR3 DNA reads TGCGCCAGCAGCCAAGCCGGCGGGGGGGGATACGAGCAGTACTTC. This encodes CASSQAGGGGYEQYF.

V usage is TRBV28 and J usage is TRBJ1-2, with D perhaps TRBD1 (6 bases). The CDR3 sequence is 14 residues long. Germline CDR1 and CDR2: MDHEN and SYDVKM. Trimming took 4 bases from V and 0 from J, leaving 9 bases between them. The CDR3 reads CASSYGQTNYGYTF. DNA of the CDR3: TGTGCCAGCAGTTACGGACAGACTAACTATGGCTACACCTTC.

The rearrangement joins TRBV5-1 to TRBJ1-4; the D is unclear. This CDR3 region has 15 residues. Germline V gives CDR1 SGHRS, CDR2 YFSETQ. Trimming left V 5 bases short and J 6 bases short, with 17 bases between. In DNA form, the CDR3 reads TGCGCCAGCAGATCAGGAAACGGACTCTATGAAAAACTGTTTTTT. Encoded protein: CASRSGNGLYEKLFF.

This rearrangement joins TRBV28 to TRBJ2-3, with 8 positions matching TRBD2. This CDR3 has 18 residues. Germline V lookup: CDR1 MDHEN, CDR2 SYDVKM. V was pared by 7 bases and J by 1 base, with 16 bases of the junction left unmatched. The CDR3 loop is CASTPGISGRGGTDTQYF. The CDR3 region has the DNA TGTGCCAGCACCCCTGGGATCAGCGGGAGAGGGGGCACAGATACGCAGTATTTT.

J is TRBJ1-2 and V is TRBV4-1; perhaps TRBD1 as D (6 bases). This CDR3 region has 15 residues. V lost 1 base to trimming and J lost 8 bases, with 17 bases between them. The germline CDR1 and CDR2 sequences are MGHRA and YSYEKL. Written as DNA, the CDR3 is TGCGCCAGCAGCCAAGTTGAACGGGGGGCGCGCGGCTACACCTTC. Translated: CASSQVERGARGYTF.

As to this clone: Other DNA sequences from this sample encode an identical CDR3 as well. The V gene is TRBV5-1, the J gene TRBJ1-5, with D possibly matching TRBD1 (5 bases). The CDR3 runs 15 residues. The V end lost 0 bases, the J end lost 2 bases, and 9 bases lay between the germline ends. Per germline, CDR1 SGHRS and CDR2 YFSETQ. As DNA, the CDR3 is TGCGCCAGCAGCTTGGAAGGAGGGGGCAATCAGCCCCAGCATTTT. It yields the protein CASSLEGGGNQPQHF.

The rearrangement joins TRBV5-6 to TRBJ1-5; 8 nucleotides match TRBD1. The ends lost 2 bases at V and 0 bases at J; junction bases unmatched: 1. This CDR3 contains 15 residues. Germline CDR1 and CDR2: SGHDT and YYEEEE. The CDR3 spells CASSFGQGSNQPQHF. For the CDR3, the DNA is TGTGCCAGCAGCTTCGGACAGGGTAGCAATCAGCCCCAGCATTTT.

This clone was observed a single time. The chain carries TRBV19 and TRBJ1-1, with TRBD1 as a possible D gene (6 bases). Germline CDR1 is LNHDA and CDR2 is SQIVND (reference sequence). The V end lost 6 bases, the J end lost 2 bases, and 13 bases lay between the germline ends. The CDR3 is 14 residues long. DNA of the CDR3: TGTGCCAGTAGAACCGGGACAAGAAACACTGAAGCTTTCTTT. This codes for CASRTGTRNTEAFF.

CDR3 amino acids: CATSRPKGTSGTPDTQYF. The DNA of the CDR3 is TGTGCCACCAGCAGACCGAAAGGAACTAGCGGGACTCCAGATACGCAGTATTTT. This chain joins TRBV15 and TRBJ2-3, with TRBD2 identical over 10 bases. This CDR3 is 18 amino acids long. Germline trimming cut 2 bases from V and 4 bases from J; bases unmatched to any gene: 12. Per germline, CDR1 LNHNV and CDR2 YYDKDF (reference sequence).

The V and J genes are TRBV19 and TRBJ1-2, with a possible D match to TRBD1 (6 bases). V lost 3 bases and J lost 4, with 9 bases in between. Per germline, CDR1 LNHDA and CDR2 SQIVND (reference sequence). CDR3 size: 13 residues. Written as DNA, the CDR3 is TGTGCCAGTAGTATCCGGACAGCCTATGGCTACACCTTC. This encodes CASSIRTAYGYTF.

The J gene is TRBJ1-1, the V gene TRBV10-3; possible D gene TRBD1, 6 bases. Germline V gene sequence: CDR1 ENHRY, CDR2 SYGVKD. Trimming shortened V by 4 bases and J by 1 base, and 13 bases separated the two germline ends. The CDR3 consists of 15 residues. The CDR3 DNA sequence: TGTGCCATCAGTGCGCCACAGGGTGGGAACACTGAAGCTTTCTTT. Protein: CAISAPQGGNTEAFF.

The genes are TRBV13 and TRBJ2-1, with 11 bases aligning to TRBD2. Germline values: CDR1 PRHDT, CDR2 FYEKMQ (reference sequence). The V segment lost 4 bases and the J segment 3 bases; nucleotides outside the gene matches: 5. The CDR3 is made up of 16 amino acids. The CDR3 coding sequence is TGTGCCAGCAGCTCCCGACTAGCGGGGAACTACAATGAGCAGTTCTTC. Translation: CASSSRLAGNYNEQFF.

In its sample, this clone was seen a few times. The genes are TRBV19 and TRBJ1-1; D is possibly TRBD1 (5 bases). The CDR3 consists of 11 residues. CDR1 and CDR2 from the germline V gene are LNHDA and SQIVND (reference sequence). Trimming shortened V by 8 bases and J by 4 bases, and 8 bases separated the two germline ends. CDR3 region: CASSRATEAFF. CDR3 sequence (DNA): TGTGCCAGTTCCAGGGCCACTGAAGCTTTCTTT.

The J gene is TRBJ2-7, the V gene TRBV30; possibly TRBD1 for D (5 bases). The CDR3 length is 13 residues. The germline CDR1 and CDR2 sequences are GTSNPN and SVGIG (reference sequence). V was pared by 1 base and J by 9 bases, with 16 bases between. CDR3 sequence (DNA): TGTGCCTGGAGTGGTGTCAGGGTAGGTCGGCAGTACTTC. Protein: CAWSGVRVGRQYF.

The chain carries TRBV4-3 and TRBJ2-3; tentatively, D is TRBD2 (5 bases). The CDR3 length is 17 residues. Between the trimmed V and J ends, which lost 0 bases and 0 bases, there was a span of 13 bases. In germline, CDR1 is LGHNA, CDR2 YSLEER. The CDR3 sequence is CASSQDPRDASTDTQYF. CDR3 nucleotides: TGCGCCAGCAGCCAAGATCCGAGGGATGCTAGCACAGATACGCAGTATTTT.

This clone appeared a few times. The chain carries TRBV5-1 and TRBJ1-5; D uncertain. CDR3 size: 13 residues. The ends were cut back, 0 bases at V and 5 bases at J, with 6 bases in the middle. Looked up from germline, CDR1 is SGHRS and CDR2 is YFSETQ. The CDR3 region is CASSLGVDQPQHF. CDR3 nucleotides: TGCGCCAGCAGCTTGGGAGTCGATCAGCCCCAGCATTTT. The variable domain in full, with the rest retrieved from reference TRBV5-1 and TRBJ1-5, is KAGVTQTPRYLIKTRGQQVTLSCSPISGHRSVSWYQQTPGQGLQFLFEYFSETQRNKGNFPGRFSGRQFSNSRSEMNVSTLELGDSALYLCASSLGVDQPQHFGDGTRLSIL.